These T cell receptor beta chains were read from a single sample in a study of a mutant IDH1 vaccine in newly diagnosed glioma. TCRdb keeps only in-frame clones here, not all; method: immunoSEQ multiplex PCR. The data contain roughly 52,000 clones, 80% to 90% of them singletons. These receptors lack a known antigen. Sample: PBMCs, taken from a glioma patient whose treatment included an IDH1 peptide vaccine. The receptors were gathered from a young woman with glioma. Both conserved end residues are part of each CDR3. A D gene is named only where the DNA matches it firmly. The size of a clone is reported for some rows only, either as once, few or many, or as a class for expanded clones.

J,D,V,size,DNA,CDR3
TRBJ2-7,TRBD2,TRBV29-1,-,TGCAGCGTTGGGGTTATAGCGGGCCGCTACGAGCAGTACTTC,CSVGVIAGRYEQYF
TRBJ1-3,-,TRBV10-3,-,TGTGCCACCCAGATGGGTATCTCTGGAAACACCATATATTTT,CATQMGISGNTIYF
TRBJ1-3,-,TRBV5-1,-,TGCGCCAGCAGCTTGACAGGACCTGGAAACACCATATATTTT,CASSLTGPGNTIYF
TRBJ1-5,-,TRBV30,-,TGTGCCTGGAGTGTACGCGGGGCGAGCAATCAGCCCCAGCATTTT,CAWSVRGASNQPQHF
TRBJ2-5,-,TRBV7-9,-,TGTGCCAGCAGCTCCGGTTGGGTCAGTGGGGACCAAGAGACCCAGTACTTC,CASSSGWVSGDQETQYF
TRBJ2-3,TRBD2,TRBV7-2,-,TGTGCCAGCAGCTTAGGGGGCGGGAGCGGAGATACGCAGTATTTT,CASSLGGGSGDTQYF
TRBJ1-3,-,TRBV5-4,-,TGTGCCAGCAGCTTGGCCTTGACAGGCCCTGGGAACACCATATATTTT,CASSLALTGPGNTIYF
TRBJ2-3,-,TRBV19,-,TGTGCCAGTAGTATGGTGACAGATACGCAGTATTTT,CASSMVTDTQYF
TRBJ1-5,-,TRBV30,few,TGTGCCTGGAGCCAGGGAAGGCGGGACAATCAGCCCCAGCATTTT,CAWSQGRRDNQPQHF
TRBJ2-3,TRBD2,TRBV6-4,-,TGTGCCAGCAGCCTCTTAGCGGGAGGGGGCACAGATACGCAGTATTTT,CASSLLAGGGTDTQYF
TRBJ2-7,-,TRBV10-1,-,TGCGCCAGCAGTGAGAATGAACGGACCGAGCAGTACTTC,CASSENERTEQYF
TRBJ2-1,-,TRBV5-1,-,TGCGCCAGCAGCCTTAGGGGGAGTCCTAACAATGAGCAGTTCTTC,CASSLRGSPNNEQFF
TRBJ2-6,TRBD1,TRBV19,-,TGTGCCAGTAGGCTGACAGGGGCTAGCTCTGGGGCCAACGTCCTGACTTTC,CASRLTGASSGANVLTF
TRBJ1-3,-,TRBV29-1,-,TGCAGCGTTGAAGATTTAGAGGGAGAGGGAAACACCATATATTTT,CSVEDLEGEGNTIYF
TRBJ2-7,-,TRBV19,-,TGTGCCAGTAGCCTCTCCCTAGGGCTCGGCTACGAGCAGTACTTC,CASSLSLGLGYEQYF
TRBJ1-2,TRBD1,TRBV6-5,-,TGTGCCAGCAGTAACGGCGGCAGGGGGGAGGGCTACACCTTC,CASSNGGRGEGYTF
TRBJ2-3,-,TRBV9,-,TGTGCCAGCAGCGTAGTCATGGGTACAGATACGCAGTATTTT,CASSVVMGTDTQYF
TRBJ2-3,TRBD2,TRBV18,-,TGTGCCAGCTCACCACGGCTAGCGGTCACAGATACGCAGTATTTT,CASSPRLAVTDTQYF
TRBJ1-2,-,TRBV4-1,-,TGCGCCAGCAGGGGGCAGGGCCAAGTTGGCTACACCTTC,CASRGQGQVGYTF
TRBJ1-1,-,TRBV7-9,-,TGTGCCAGCAGCTTAGCAGGGGAGGCTTTCTTT,CASSLAGEAFF
TRBJ2-2,TRBD2,TRBV5-4,once,TGTGCCAGCAGCTTACTAGCGGGGGAAACCGGGGAGCTGTTTTTT,CASSLLAGETGELFF
TRBJ2-2,TRBD2,TRBV15,-,TGTGCCACCAGCAGAGGGCTAGCGGGAGCCGGGGAGCTGTTTTTT,CATSRGLAGAGELFF
TRBJ1-4,-,TRBV7-2,-,TGTGCCAGCAGCTTTGTAACCTCCCGGCGAGACCTGGACGAAAAACTGTTTTTT,CASSFVTSRRDLDEKLFF
TRBJ2-3,TRBD2,TRBV10-3,-,TGTGCCATCAGTGAGGAGCTAGCGGGAGCATTAGATACGCAGTATTTT,CAISEELAGALDTQYF
TRBJ1-1,TRBD1,TRBV6-1,-,TGTGCCAGCAGTGAAGCAAAATTTAGCCACAGGGGTGGCCGGAACACTGAAGCTTTCTTT,CASSEAKFSHRGGRNTEAFF
TRBJ1-1,-,TRBV9,-,TGTGCCAGCAGCGTAGGAACAGCCAACACTGAAGCTTTCTTT,CASSVGTANTEAFF
TRBJ2-6,-,TRBV5-1,-,TGCGCCAGCAGCTGGACCCCTCCTGGGGCCAACGTCCTGACTTTC,CASSWTPPGANVLTF
TRBJ1-1,TRBD1,TRBV6-5,few,TGTGCCAGCAGTCGGACAGGGGAAGCTTTCTTT,CASSRTGEAFF
TRBJ1-6,-,TRBV21-1,-,TGTGCCAGCAGCAGGGGACAGAATAATTCACCCCTCCACTTT,CASSRGQNNSPLHF
TRBJ2-3,-,TRBV11-1,-,TGTGCCAGCAGCTTAGTCGGCCAGGGGATTAGCACAGATACGCAGTATTTT,CASSLVGQGISTDTQYF
TRBJ2-7,-,TRBV29-1,-,TGCAGCGTTGAGTTGGGGCTCCCTCGGGGTGAGCAGTACTTC,CSVELGLPRGEQYF
TRBJ1-4,-,TRBV6-5,once,TGTGCCAGCAGCCGGGGGGTGCCTAATGAAAAACTGTTTTTT,CASSRGVPNEKLFF
TRBJ2-1,TRBD2,TRBV29-1,-,TGCAGCGTTGAGGGGGCGGGGGGGTGGATCTTC,CSVEGAGGWIF
TRBJ2-2,TRBD2,TRBV5-5,-,TGTGCCAGCAGCTTTCACGGGAGGGGAAACACCGGGGAGCTGTTTTTT,CASSFHGRGNTGELFF
TRBJ1-6,-,TRBV5-5,-,TGTGCCAGCAGCTTTTTAGACCGATTCCCCAATTCACCCCTCCACTTT,CASSFLDRFPNSPLHF
TRBJ2-1,TRBD2,TRBV2,-,TGTGCCAGCAGCCGAGCGGGAGACGCGTTCTTC,CASSRAGDAFF
TRBJ1-5,-,TRBV7-2,-,TGTGCCAGCGGTTTGGGAGGAGGTCAGCCCCAGCATTTT,CASGLGGGQPQHF
TRBJ2-1,TRBD1,TRBV7-2,-,TGTGCCAGCAGGTACGCCCCGGGGACAGGACACAATGAGCAGTTCTTC,CASRYAPGTGHNEQFF
TRBJ1-2,-,TRBV19,-,TGTGCCAGTAGTACGACCTCCTCCTATGGCTACACCTTC,CASSTTSSYGYTF
TRBJ2-1,-,TRBV27,-,TGTGCCAGCAGTCCGGCCAGGGGTGCGGCTGAGCAGTTCTTC,CASSPARGAAEQFF
TRBJ1-1,TRBD1,TRBV5-1,-,TGCGCCAGCAGGAACCCCAGGGGGGCGTCTGAAGCTTTCTTT,CASRNPRGASEAFF
TRBJ1-1,-,TRBV7-2,-,TGTGCCAGCAGCCAGAGGGCAGGGCGGCACACTGAAGCTTTCTTT,CASSQRAGRHTEAFF
TRBJ2-1,-,TRBV6-5,-,TGTGCCAGCAGTGCGTCCAGCTCCTACAATGAGCAGTTCTTC,CASSASSSYNEQFF
TRBJ1-4,TRBD1,TRBV11-2,-,TGTGCCAGCAGCTTATCGACAGGGAGTGAAAAACTGTTTTTT,CASSLSTGSEKLFF
TRBJ1-1,-,TRBV19,once,TGTGCCAGTAGTTGGGGCGGTTCTGAAGCTTTCTTT,CASSWGGSEAFF
TRBJ1-1,TRBD1,TRBV27,-,TGTGCCAGCAGTTTGACAGGGGTGAACACTGAAGCTTTCTTT,CASSLTGVNTEAFF
TRBJ2-1,TRBD2,TRBV7-3,-,TGTGCCAGCAGCGTAACCGGGACTAGCAACAATGAGCAGTTCTTC,CASSVTGTSNNEQFF
TRBJ1-3,-,TRBV27,-,TGTGCCAGTTCACAGGGAGACCCTGGAAACACCATATATTTT,CASSQGDPGNTIYF
TRBJ1-4,-,TRBV7-6,-,TGTGCCAGCAGCCCGAGTGGAGGCCAGGGGGAAAAACTGTTTTTT,CASSPSGGQGEKLFF
TRBJ2-7,-,TRBV10-1,-,TGCGCCAGCAGTGTTACCCCATTATTAAGAGAACAGGGCTCCCCTTACGAGCAGTACTTC,CASSVTPLLREQGSPYEQYF
TRBJ1-4,-,TRBV15,-,TGTGCCACCAGCACTTACAGGGAGGCTAATGAAAAACTGTTTTTT,CATSTYREANEKLFF
TRBJ1-1,-,TRBV5-4,-,TGTGCCAGCAGCCCTCAGGTGCAGACTGAAGCTTTCTTT,CASSPQVQTEAFF
TRBJ2-6,TRBD1,TRBV18,-,TGTGCCAGCTCAATTCCCGGGACAGGGTCCGGGGCCAACGTCCTGACTTTC,CASSIPGTGSGANVLTF
TRBJ2-7,TRBD2,TRBV25-1,few,TGTGCCAGCAGTGAACCGCCGGGGGGGGAGCAGTACTTC,CASSEPPGGEQYF
TRBJ1-1,TRBD1,TRBV25-1,-,TGTGCCAGCAGTGAAGGCGGACAGGGGAACACTGAAGCTTTCTTT,CASSEGGQGNTEAFF
TRBJ2-2,-,TRBV5-1,-,TGCGCCAGCAGCTTGGAGGGAAAGAACACCGGGGAGCTGTTTTTT,CASSLEGKNTGELFF
TRBJ1-2,TRBD1,TRBV7-2,-,TGTGCCAGCAGCACGCGGGGGGGACAGGGTACCTATGGCTACACCTTC,CASSTRGGQGTYGYTF